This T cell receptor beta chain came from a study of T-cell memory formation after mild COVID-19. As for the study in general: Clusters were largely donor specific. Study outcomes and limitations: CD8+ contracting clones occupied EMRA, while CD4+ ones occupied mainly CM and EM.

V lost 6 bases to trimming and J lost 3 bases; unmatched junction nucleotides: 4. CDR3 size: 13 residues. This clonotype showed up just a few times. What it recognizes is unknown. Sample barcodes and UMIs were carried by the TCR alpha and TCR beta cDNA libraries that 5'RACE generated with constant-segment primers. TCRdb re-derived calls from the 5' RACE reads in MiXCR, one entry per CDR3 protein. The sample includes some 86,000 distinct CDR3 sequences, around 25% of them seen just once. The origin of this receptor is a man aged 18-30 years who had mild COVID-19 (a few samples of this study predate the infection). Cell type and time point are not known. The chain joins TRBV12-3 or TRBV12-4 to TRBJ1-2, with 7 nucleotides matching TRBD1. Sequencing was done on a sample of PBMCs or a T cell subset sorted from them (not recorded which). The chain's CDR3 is CASSPGTDYGYTF. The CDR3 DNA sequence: TGTGCCAGCAGCCCCGGGACAGACTATGGCTACACCTTC.